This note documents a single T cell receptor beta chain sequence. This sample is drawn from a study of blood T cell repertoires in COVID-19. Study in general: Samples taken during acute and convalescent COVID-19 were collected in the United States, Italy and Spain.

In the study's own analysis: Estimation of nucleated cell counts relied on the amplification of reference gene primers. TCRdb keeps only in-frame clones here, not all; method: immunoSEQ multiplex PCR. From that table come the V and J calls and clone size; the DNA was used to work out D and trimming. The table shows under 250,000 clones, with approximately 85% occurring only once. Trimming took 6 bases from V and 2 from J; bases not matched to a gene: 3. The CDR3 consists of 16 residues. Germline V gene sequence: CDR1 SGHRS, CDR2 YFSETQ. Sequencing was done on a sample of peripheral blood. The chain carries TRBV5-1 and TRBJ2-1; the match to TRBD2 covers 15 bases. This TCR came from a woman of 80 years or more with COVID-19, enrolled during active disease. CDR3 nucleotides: TGCGCCAGCATGGGACTAGCGGGGGGACCCTACAATGAGCAGTTCTTC. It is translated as CASMGLAGGPYNEQFF.